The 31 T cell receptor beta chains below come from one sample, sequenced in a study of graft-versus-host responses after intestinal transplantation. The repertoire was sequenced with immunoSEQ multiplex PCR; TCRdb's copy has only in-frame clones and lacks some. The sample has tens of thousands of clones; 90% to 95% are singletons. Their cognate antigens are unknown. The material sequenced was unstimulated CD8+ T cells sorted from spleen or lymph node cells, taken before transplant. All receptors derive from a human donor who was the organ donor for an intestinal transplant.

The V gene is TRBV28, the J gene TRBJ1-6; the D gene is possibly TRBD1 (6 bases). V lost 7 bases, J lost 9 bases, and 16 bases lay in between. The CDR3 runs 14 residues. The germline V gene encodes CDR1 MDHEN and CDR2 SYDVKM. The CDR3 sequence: CASTPPGGLSPLHF. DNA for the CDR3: TGTGCCAGCACCCCGCCCGGGGGGCTTTCACCCCTCCACTTT. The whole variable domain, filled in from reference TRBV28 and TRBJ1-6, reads DVKVTQSSRYLVKRTGEKVFLECVQDMDHENMFWYRQDPGLGLRLIYFSYDVKMKEKGDIPEGYSVSREKKERFSLILESASTNQTSMYLCASTPPGGLSPLHFGNGTRLTVT.

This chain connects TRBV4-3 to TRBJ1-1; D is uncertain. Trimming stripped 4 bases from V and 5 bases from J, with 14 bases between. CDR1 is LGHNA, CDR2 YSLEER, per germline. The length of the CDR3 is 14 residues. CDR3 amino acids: CASSPISRETEAFF. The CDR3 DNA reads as TGCGCCAGCAGCCCCATATCAAGGGAAACTGAAGCTTTCTTT.

CDR3 sequence (DNA): TGTGCTAGTGGTCGTACCGGGTCTCACACTGAAGCTTTCTTT. It yields the protein CASGRTGSHTEAFF. The genes are TRBV12-5 and TRBJ1-1; no reliable D call. The CDR3 is 14 residues long. CDR1 and CDR2 (germline): LGHNT, FRNRAP. V was cut by 5 bases and J by 3 bases, with 13 bases left in between.

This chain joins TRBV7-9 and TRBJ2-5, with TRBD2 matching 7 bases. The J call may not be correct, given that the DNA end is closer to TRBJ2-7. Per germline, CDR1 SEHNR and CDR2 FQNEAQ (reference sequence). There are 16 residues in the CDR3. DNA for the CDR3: TGTGCCAGCAGCTCCACGCGGACTAGGACTCTCTACGAGCAGTACTTC. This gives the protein CASSSTRTRTLYEQYF.

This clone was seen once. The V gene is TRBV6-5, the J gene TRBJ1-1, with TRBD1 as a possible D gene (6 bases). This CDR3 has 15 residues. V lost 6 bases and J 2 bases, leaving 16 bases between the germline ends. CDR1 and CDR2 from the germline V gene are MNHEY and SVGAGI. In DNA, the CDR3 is TGTGCCAGCAGCTCGCCAGGGGACTTTAACACTGAAGCTTTCTTT. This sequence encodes CASSSPGDFNTEAFF.

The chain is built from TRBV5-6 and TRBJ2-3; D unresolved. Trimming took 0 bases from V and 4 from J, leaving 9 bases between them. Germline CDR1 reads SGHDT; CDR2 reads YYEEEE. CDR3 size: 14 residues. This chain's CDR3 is CASSLGAVPDTQYF. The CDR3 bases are TGTGCCAGCAGCTTGGGAGCTGTCCCAGATACGCAGTATTTT.

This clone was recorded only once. This chain's CDR3 is CASSFMGAGYTF. The DNA of the CDR3 is TGTGCCAGCAGTTTTATGGGCGCCGGTTACACCTTC. The V gene is TRBV28, the J gene TRBJ1-2, with D unclear. Germline assignment: CDR1 MDHEN and CDR2 SYDVKM. Trimming took off 3 bases at V and 11 bases at J, with 13 bases between the two ends. This CDR3 spans 12 amino acids.

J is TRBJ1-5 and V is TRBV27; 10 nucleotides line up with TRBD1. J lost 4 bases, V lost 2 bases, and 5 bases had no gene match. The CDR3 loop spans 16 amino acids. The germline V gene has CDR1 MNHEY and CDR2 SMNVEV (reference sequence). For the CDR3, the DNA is TGTGCCAGCAGTTTAGGATGGACAGGGGGTAATCAGCCCCAGCATTTT. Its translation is CASSLGWTGGNQPQHF.

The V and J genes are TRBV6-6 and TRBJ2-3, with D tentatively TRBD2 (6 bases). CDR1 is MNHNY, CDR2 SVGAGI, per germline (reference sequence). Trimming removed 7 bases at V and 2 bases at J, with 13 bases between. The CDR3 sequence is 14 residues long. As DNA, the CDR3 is TGTGCCAGCATTGAGAGCGGGCTCACAGATACGCAGTATTTT. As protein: CASIESGLTDTQYF.

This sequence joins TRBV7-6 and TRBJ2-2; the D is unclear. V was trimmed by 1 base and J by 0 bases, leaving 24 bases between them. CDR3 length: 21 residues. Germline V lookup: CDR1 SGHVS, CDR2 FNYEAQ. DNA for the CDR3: TGTGCCAGCAGCTTAGTCTTACTTAGTCCCGCGCAGGACCCGAACACCGGGGAGCTGTTTTTT. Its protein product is CASSLVLLSPAQDPNTGELFF.

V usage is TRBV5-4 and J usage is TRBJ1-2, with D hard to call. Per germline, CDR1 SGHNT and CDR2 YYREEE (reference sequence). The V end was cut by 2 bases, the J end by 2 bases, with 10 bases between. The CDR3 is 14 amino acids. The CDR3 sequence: CASSFHLGNYGYTF. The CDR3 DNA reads TGTGCCAGCAGCTTCCACTTGGGAAACTATGGCTACACCTTC.

CDR3 nucleotides: TGTGCCAGCAGCTTGTCTGGGACTAGTACGGAGACCCAGTACTTC. Protein product: CASSLSGTSTETQYF. This chain connects TRBV5-4 to TRBJ2-5, with 8 bases aligning to TRBD2. CDR1 is SGHNT, CDR2 YYREEE, per germline (reference sequence). The CDR3 totals 15 residues. The junction had 7 bases not matched to a gene; V was cut back by 1 base and J by 5 bases.

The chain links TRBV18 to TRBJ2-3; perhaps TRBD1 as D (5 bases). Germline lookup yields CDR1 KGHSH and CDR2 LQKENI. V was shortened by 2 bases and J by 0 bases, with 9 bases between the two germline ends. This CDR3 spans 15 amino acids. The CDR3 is CASSPSQGSTDTQYF. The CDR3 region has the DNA TGTGCCAGCTCACCATCCCAGGGTAGCACAGATACGCAGTATTTT.

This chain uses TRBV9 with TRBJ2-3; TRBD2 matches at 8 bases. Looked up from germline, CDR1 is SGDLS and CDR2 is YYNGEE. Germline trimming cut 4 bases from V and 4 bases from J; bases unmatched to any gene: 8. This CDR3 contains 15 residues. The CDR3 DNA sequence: TGTGCCAGCAGCCCAGAGGGACTAGTCGCAGATACGCAGTATTTT. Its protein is CASSPEGLVADTQYF.

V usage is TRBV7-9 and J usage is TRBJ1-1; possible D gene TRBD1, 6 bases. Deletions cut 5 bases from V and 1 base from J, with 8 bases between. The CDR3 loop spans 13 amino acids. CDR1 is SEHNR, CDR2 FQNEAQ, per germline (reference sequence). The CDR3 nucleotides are TGTGCCAGCAGCCGACAGGAGAACACTGAAGCTTTCTTT. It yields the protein CASSRQENTEAFF.

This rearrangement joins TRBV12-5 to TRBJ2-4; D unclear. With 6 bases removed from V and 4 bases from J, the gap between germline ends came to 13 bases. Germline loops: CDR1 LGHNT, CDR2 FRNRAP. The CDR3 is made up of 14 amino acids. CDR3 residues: CASGDDTVKNIQYF. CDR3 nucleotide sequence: TGTGCTAGTGGGGATGACACGGTAAAAAACATTCAGTACTTC.

The CDR3 protein is CASSITIMEDRPSYEQYF. The DNA for the CDR3 is TGTGCCAGTAGTATAACGATTATGGAGGACAGGCCCTCCTACGAGCAGTACTTC. The rearrangement uses TRBV19 and TRBJ2-7; 7 bases line up with TRBD1. The CDR3 length is 18 residues. The trim removed 2 bases at V and 0 bases at J, leaving 13 bases unmatched. Germline CDR1 and CDR2: LNHDA and SQIVND (reference sequence).

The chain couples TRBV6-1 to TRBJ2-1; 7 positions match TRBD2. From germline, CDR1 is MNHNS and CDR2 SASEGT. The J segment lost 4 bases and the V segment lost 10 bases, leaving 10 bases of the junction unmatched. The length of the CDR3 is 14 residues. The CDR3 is CAIDSGDVYNEQFF. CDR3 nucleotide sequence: TGTGCCATCGACAGCGGGGACGTATACAATGAGCAGTTCTTC.

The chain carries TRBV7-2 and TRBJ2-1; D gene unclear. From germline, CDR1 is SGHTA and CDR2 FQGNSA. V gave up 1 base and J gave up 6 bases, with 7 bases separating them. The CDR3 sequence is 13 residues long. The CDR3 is CASSLGGTNEQFF. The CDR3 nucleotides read TGTGCCAGCAGCTTAGGAGGCACCAATGAGCAGTTCTTC.

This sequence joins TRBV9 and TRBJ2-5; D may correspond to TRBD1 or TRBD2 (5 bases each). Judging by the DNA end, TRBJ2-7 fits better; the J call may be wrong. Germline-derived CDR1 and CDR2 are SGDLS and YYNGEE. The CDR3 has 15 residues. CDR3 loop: CASSVGGDHSYEQYF. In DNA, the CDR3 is TGTGCCAGCAGCGTAGGTGGGGACCACTCCTACGAGCAGTACTTC.

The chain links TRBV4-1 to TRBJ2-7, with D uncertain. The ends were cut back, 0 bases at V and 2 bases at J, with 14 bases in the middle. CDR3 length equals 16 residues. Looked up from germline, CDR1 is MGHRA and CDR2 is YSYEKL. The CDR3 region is CASSQEFTATPYEQYF. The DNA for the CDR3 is TGCGCCAGCAGCCAAGAGTTTACAGCGACCCCCTACGAGCAGTACTTC.

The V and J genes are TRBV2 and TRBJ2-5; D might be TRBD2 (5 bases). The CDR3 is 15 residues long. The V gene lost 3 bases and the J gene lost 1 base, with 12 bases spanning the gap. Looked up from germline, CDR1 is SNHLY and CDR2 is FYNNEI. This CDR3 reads CASSDSKLVQETQYF. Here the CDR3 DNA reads TGTGCCAGCAGTGATAGCAAACTAGTCCAAGAGACCCAGTACTTC.

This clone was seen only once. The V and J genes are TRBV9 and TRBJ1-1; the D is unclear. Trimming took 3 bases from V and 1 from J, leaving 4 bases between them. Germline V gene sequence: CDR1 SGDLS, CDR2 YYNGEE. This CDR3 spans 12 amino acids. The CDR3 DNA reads TGTGCCAGCAGCGGACAGAACACTGAAGCTTTCTTT. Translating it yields CASSGQNTEAFF.

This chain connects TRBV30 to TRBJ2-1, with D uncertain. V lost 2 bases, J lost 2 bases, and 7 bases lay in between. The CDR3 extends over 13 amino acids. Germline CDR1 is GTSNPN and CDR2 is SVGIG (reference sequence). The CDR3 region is CAWSSSTYNEQFF. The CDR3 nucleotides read TGTGCCTGGAGTAGTTCTACCTACAATGAGCAGTTCTTC. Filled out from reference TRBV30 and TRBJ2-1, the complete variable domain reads SQTIHQWPATLVQPVGSPLSLECTVEGTSNPNLYWYRQAAGRGLQLLFYSVGIGQISSEVPQNLSASRPQDRQFILSSKKLLLSDSGFYLCAWSSSTYNEQFFGPGTRLTVL.

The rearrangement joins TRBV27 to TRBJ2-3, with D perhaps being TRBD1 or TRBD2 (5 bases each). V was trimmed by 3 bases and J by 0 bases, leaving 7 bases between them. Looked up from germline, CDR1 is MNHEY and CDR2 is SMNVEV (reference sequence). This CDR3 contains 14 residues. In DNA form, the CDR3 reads TGTGCCAGCAGTTTGGGGGTTAGCACAGATACGCAGTATTTT. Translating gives CASSLGVSTDTQYF.

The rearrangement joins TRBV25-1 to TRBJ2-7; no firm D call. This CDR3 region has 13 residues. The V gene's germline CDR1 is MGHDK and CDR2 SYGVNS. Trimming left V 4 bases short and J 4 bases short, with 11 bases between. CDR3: CASSVPGRYEQYF. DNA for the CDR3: TGTGCCAGCAGTGTTCCCGGTAGGTACGAGCAGTACTTC.

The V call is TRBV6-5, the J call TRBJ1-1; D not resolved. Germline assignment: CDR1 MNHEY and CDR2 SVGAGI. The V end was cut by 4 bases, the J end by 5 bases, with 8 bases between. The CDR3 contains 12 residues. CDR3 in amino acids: CASSLAGTEAFF. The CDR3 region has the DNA TGTGCCAGCAGTTTGGCAGGAACTGAAGCTTTCTTT.

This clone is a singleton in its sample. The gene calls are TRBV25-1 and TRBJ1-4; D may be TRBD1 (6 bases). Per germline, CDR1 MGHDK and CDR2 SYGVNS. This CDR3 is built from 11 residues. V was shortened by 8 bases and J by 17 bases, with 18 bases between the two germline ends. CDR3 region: CASSTGALLFF. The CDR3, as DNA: TGTGCCAGCTCTACGGGGGCACTACTATTTTTT.

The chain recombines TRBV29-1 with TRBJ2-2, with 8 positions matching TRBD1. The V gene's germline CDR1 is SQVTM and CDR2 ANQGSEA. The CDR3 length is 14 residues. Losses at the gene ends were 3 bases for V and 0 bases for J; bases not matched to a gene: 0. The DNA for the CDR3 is TGCAGCGTTGAGACAGGGGCGAACACCGGGGAGCTGTTTTTT. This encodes CSVETGANTGELFF.

The DNA of the CDR3 is TGTGCCAGCAGTCCCGGACAGGGGAATTCAGGAGCTTTCTTT. This codes for CASSPGQGNSGAFF. The rearrangement uses TRBV28 and TRBJ1-1; 9 bases agree with TRBD1. Germline V gene data show CDR1 as MDHEN and CDR2 as SYDVKM. V lost 5 bases and J lost 10; bases outside the gene matches: 11. CDR3 length: 14 amino acids.

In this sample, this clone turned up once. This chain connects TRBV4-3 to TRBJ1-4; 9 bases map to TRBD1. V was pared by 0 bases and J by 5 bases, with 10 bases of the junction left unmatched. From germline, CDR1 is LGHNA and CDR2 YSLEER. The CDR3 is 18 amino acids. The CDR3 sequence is CASSQDRITGTGNEKLFF. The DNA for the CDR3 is TGCGCCAGCAGCCAAGATCGCATCACCGGGACAGGGAATGAAAAACTGTTTTTT.